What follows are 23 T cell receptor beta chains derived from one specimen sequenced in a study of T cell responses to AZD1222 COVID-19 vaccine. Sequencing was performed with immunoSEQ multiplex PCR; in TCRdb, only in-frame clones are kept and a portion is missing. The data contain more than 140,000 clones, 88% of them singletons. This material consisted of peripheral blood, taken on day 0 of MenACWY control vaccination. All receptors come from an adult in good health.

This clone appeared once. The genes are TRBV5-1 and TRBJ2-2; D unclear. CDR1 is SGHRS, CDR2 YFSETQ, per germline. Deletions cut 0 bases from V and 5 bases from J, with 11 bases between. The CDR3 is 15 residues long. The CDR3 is CASSLGLMRTGELFF. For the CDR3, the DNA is TGCGCCAGCAGCTTGGGTCTTATGAGGACCGGGGAGCTGTTTTTT.

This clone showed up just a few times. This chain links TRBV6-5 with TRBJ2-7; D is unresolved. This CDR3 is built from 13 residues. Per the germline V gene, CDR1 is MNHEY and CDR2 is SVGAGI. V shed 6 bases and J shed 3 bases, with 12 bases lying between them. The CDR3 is CASRKSRNYEQYF. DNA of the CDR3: TGTGCCAGCAGAAAGAGTAGGAACTACGAGCAGTACTTC.

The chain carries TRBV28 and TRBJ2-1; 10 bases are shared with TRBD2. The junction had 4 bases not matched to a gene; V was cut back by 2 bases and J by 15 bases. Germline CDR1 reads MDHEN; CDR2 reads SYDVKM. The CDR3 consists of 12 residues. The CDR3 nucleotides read TGTGCCAGCAGTTTAAGCGGGAGGGGTTGGTTCTTC. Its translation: CASSLSGRGWFF.

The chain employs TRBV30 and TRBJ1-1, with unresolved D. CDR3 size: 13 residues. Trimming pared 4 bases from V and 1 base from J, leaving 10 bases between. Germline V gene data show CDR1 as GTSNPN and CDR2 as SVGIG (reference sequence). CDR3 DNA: TGTGCCTGGACATATGGCAGGAACACTGAAGCTTTCTTT. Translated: CAWTYGRNTEAFF.

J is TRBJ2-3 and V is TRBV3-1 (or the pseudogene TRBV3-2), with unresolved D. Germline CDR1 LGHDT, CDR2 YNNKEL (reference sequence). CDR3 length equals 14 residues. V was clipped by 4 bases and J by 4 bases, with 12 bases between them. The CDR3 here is CASSLRLIADTQYF. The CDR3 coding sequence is TGTGCCAGCAGCCTTAGACTCATCGCAGATACGCAGTATTTT.

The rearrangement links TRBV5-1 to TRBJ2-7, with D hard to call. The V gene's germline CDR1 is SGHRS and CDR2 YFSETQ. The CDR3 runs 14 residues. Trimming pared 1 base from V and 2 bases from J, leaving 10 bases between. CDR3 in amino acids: CASSLTTQTYEQYF. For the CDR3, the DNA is TGCGCCAGCAGCTTGACAACCCAGACCTACGAGCAGTACTTC.

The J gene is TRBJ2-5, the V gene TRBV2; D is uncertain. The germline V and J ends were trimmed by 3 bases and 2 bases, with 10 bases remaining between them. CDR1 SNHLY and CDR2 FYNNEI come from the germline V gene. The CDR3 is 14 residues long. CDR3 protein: CASSDVRWQETQYF. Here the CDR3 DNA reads TGTGCCAGCAGTGACGTACGGTGGCAAGAGACCCAGTACTTC.

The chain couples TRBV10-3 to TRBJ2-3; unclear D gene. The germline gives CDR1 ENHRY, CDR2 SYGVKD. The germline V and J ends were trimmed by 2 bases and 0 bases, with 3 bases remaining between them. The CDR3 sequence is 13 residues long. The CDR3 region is CAISEASTDTQYF. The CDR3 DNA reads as TGTGCCATCAGTGAGGCTAGCACAGATACGCAGTATTTT.

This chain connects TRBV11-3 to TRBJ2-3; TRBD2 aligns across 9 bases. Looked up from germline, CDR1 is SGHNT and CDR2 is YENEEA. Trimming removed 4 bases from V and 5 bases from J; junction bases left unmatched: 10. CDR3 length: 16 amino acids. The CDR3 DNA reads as TGTGCCAGCAGCTACAAACCGGGACTAGCCATAGATACGCAGTATTTT. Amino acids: CASSYKPGLAIDTQYF. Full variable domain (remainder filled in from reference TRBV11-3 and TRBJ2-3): EAGVVQSPRYKIIEKKQPVAFWCNPISGHNTLYWYLQNLGQGPELLIRYENEEAVDDSQLPKDRFSAERLKGVDSTLKIQPAELGDSAVYLCASSYKPGLAIDTQYFGPGTRLTVL.

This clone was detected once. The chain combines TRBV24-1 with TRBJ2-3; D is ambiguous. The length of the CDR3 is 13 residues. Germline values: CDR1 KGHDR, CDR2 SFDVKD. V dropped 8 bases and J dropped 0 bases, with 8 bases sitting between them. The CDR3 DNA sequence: TGTGCCACCACGGAAGGGAGCACAGATACGCAGTATTTT. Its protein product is CATTEGSTDTQYF.

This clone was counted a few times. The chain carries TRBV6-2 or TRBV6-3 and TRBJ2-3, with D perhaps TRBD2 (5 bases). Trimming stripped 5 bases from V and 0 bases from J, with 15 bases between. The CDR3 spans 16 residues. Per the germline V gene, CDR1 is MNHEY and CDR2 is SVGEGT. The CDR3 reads CASSPFESGSTDTQYF. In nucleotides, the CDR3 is TGTGCCAGCAGTCCCTTTGAGAGCGGTAGCACAGATACGCAGTATTTT.

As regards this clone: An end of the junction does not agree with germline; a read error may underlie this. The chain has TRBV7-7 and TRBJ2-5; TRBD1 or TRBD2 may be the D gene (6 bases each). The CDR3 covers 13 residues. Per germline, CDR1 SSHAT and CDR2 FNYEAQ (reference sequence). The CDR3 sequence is CASSSGAGETQYF. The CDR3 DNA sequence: TGTGCTAGCAGCTCAGGGGCGGGGGAGACCCAGTACTTC.

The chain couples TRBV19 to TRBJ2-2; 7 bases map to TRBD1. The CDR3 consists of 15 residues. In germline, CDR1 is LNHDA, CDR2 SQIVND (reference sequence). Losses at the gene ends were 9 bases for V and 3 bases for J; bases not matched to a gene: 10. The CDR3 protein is CASKYGGQYTGELFF. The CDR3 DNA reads TGTGCCAGCAAGTATGGGGGACAGTACACCGGGGAGCTGTTTTTT.

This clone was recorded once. Here the CDR3 reads CATQTGAGEKLFF. In DNA, the CDR3 is TGTGCCACCCAGACAGGGGCCGGTGAAAAACTGTTTTTT. V and J are TRBV24-1 and TRBJ1-4; TRBD1 matches 8 bases. The CDR3 covers 13 residues. J gave up 7 bases and V 9 bases, and 6 bases lay outside the gene matches. The germline V gene encodes CDR1 KGHDR and CDR2 SFDVKD.

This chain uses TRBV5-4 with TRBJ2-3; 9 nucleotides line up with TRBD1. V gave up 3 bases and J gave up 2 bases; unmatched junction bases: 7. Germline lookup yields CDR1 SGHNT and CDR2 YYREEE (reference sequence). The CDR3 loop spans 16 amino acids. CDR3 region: CASSSPGTGFTDTQYF. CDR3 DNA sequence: TGTGCCAGCAGCTCCCCCGGGACAGGGTTCACAGATACGCAGTATTTT. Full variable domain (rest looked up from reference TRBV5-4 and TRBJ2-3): ETGVTQSPTHLIKTRGQQVTLRCSSQSGHNTVSWYQQALGQGPQFIFQYYREEENGRGNFPPRFSGLQFPNYSSELNVNALELDDSALYLCASSSPGTGFTDTQYFGPGTRLTVL.

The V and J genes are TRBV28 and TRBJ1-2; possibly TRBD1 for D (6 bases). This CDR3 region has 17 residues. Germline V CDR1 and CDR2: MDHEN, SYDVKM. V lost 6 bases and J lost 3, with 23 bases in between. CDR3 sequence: CASSTLKPTGTYYGYTF. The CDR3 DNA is TGTGCCAGCAGCACCTTAAAACCTACCGGGACATACTATGGCTACACCTTC.

The CDR3 loop reads CASSPQLTDTQYF. The CDR3 DNA sequence: TGTGCCAGCAGCCCCCAGCTTACAGATACGCAGTATTTT. The chain combines TRBV6-5 with TRBJ2-3; no firm D call. Per germline, CDR1 MNHEY and CDR2 SVGAGI. The CDR3 is 13 residues long. The V gene lost 6 bases and the J gene lost 3 bases, with 10 bases spanning the gap.

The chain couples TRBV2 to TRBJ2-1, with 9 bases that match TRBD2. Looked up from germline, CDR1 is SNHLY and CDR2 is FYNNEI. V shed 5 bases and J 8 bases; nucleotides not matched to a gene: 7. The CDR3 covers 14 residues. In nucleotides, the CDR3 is TGTGCCAGCAGTCTTCAGCGGGAGGCGTATGAGCAGTTCTTC. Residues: CASSLQREAYEQFF.

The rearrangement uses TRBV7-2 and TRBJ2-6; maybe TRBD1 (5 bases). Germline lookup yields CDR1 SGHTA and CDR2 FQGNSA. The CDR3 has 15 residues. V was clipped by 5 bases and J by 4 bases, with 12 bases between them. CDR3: CASSDAGYGANVLTF. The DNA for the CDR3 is TGTGCCAGCAGCGATGCAGGGTACGGGGCCAACGTCCTGACTTTC.

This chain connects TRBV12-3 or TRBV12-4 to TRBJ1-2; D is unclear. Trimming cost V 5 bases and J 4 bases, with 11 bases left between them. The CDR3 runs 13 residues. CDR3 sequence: CASSPLVGYGYTF. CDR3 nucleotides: TGTGCCAGCAGTCCGCTAGTTGGCTATGGCTACACCTTC.

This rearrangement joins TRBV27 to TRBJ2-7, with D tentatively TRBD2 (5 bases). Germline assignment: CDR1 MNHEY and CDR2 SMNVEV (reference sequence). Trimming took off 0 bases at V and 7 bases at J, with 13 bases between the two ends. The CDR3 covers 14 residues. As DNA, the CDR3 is TGTGCCAGCAGTTTATCGATGACGGGCGGGGAGCAGTACTTC. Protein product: CASSLSMTGGEQYF.

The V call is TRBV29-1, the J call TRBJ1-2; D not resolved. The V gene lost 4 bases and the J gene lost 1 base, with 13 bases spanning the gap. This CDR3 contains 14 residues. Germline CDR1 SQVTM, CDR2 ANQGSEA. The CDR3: CSVAASSDNYGYTF. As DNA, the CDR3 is TGCAGCGTTGCGGCCTCCTCAGATAACTATGGCTACACCTTC.

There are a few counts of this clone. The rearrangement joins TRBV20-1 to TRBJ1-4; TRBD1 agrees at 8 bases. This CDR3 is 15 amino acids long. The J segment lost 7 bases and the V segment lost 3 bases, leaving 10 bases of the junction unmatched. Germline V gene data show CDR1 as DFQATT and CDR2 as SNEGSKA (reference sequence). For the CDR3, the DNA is TGCAGTGCTAGTTCTGTCGGACAGGGAATTGAAAAACTGTTTTTT. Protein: CSASSVGQGIEKLFF.